This TCR beta chain was captured by sequencing in a study of shared clonotypes between healthy human individuals. Study-wide results and caveats: Relative to memory subsets, naive subsets generally showed larger estimated richness.

Comment on this clone: Its antigen is still unknown.

Germline V lookup: CDR1 SQVTM, CDR2 ANQGSEA. Unmatched junction bases numbered 7, after V lost 7 bases and J lost 0 bases. CDR3 size: 14 residues. Repertoires were generated with immunoSEQ multiplex PCR, while TCRdb's copy carries only in-frame clones and drops some. This sample carries 1.4 million or so clones, approximately 98.5% of them seen once, and the ten largest clones take 0.3% to 0.45%. The clonotype comes from a man aged 25-45 years in good health. The sequencing input was naive CD4+ T cells sorted from blood. Stated subset: CD45RA+ positively selected. V and J are TRBV29-1 and TRBJ2-3, with 7 bases lining up with TRBD1. CDR3: CSGRQGLSTDTQYF. The CDR3 region has the DNA TGCAGCGGAAGACAGGGTCTAAGCACAGATACGCAGTATTTT.